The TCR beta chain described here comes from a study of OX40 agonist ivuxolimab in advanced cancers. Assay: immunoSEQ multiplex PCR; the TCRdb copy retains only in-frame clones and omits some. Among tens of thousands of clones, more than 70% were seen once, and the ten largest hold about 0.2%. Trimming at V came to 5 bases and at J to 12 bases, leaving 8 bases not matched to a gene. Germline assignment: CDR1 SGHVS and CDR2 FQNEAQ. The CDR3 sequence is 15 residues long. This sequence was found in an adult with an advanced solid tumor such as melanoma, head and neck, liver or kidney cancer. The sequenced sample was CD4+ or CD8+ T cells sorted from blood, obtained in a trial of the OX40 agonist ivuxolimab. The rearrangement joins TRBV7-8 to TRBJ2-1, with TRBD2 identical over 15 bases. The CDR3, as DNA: TGTGCCAGCAGCGGAGGACTAGCGGGGGGGCTTGGGCAGTTCTTC. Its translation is CASSGGLAGGLGQFF.